The 10 T cell receptor beta chains in this list originate from one sample, sequenced in a study of blood T cell repertoires in COVID-19. The method was immunoSEQ multiplex PCR; TCRdb's version includes in-frame clones alone and lacks a portion of them. The sample contains about 97,000 clones, 70% to 90% of which appear only once. The sample comprised peripheral blood. The origin of the receptors is a human donor in a cohort sampled during active COVID-19.

V gene TRBV19 combines with J gene TRBJ1-5; TRBD1 matches 12 bases. Germline values: CDR1 LNHDA, CDR2 SQIVND (reference sequence). V gave up 10 bases and J gave up 7 bases; unmatched junction bases: 8. CDR3 length equals 14 residues. CDR3 sequence: CATTGTGGEQPQHF. The CDR3 DNA is TGTGCCACAACCGGGACAGGGGGCGAGCAGCCCCAGCATTTT.

The count of this clone is one. The CDR3 sequence is CASSLGVYGTGAETQYF. In DNA form, the CDR3 reads TGCGCCAGCAGCTTGGGTGTATACGGGACAGGGGCCGAGACCCAGTACTTC. This chain links TRBV5-1 with TRBJ2-5, with TRBD1 identical over 10 bases. CDR3 length: 17 amino acids. CDR1 is SGHRS, CDR2 YFSETQ, per germline. V trimming: 0 bases; J trimming: 5 bases; junction bases outside the gene matches: 10.

CDR3 DNA: TGTGCCAGCAGCTTAAGAGGTCTCGGGCAGTTCTTC. Amino acids: CASSLRGLGQFF. The gene calls are TRBV7-3 and TRBJ2-1; D unclear. The CDR3 has 12 amino acids. Between the trimmed V and J ends, which lost 1 base and 12 bases, there was a span of 10 bases. CDR1 SGHTA and CDR2 FQGTGA come from the germline V gene.

The V call is TRBV28, the J call TRBJ1-3; D call uncertain. Germline values: CDR1 MDHEN, CDR2 SYDVKM. The CDR3 totals 14 residues. V lost 6 bases and J lost 0, with 9 bases in between. CDR3 in amino acids: CASSPPGSGNTIYF. As DNA, the CDR3 is TGTGCCAGCAGCCCCCCCGGCTCTGGAAACACCATATATTTT.

This chain connects TRBV18 to TRBJ2-5; no firm D call. V was shortened by 3 bases and J by 5 bases, with 7 bases between the two germline ends. The germline V gene encodes CDR1 KGHSH and CDR2 LQKENI. The CDR3 totals 12 residues. Here the CDR3 DNA reads TGTGCCAGCTCACCGGTACGGGAGACCCAGTACTTC. This gives the protein CASSPVRETQYF.

The rearrangement links TRBV5-1 to TRBJ2-3; 11 nucleotides line up with TRBD1. Germline lookup yields CDR1 SGHRS and CDR2 YFSETQ. The CDR3 contains 16 residues. The V segment lost 3 bases and the J segment 3 bases; nucleotides outside the gene matches: 6. The CDR3 reads CASSWSGDRGTDTQYF. The DNA for the CDR3 is TGCGCCAGCAGCTGGAGTGGGGACAGGGGGACAGATACGCAGTATTTT. Complete variable domain (other parts from reference TRBV5-1 and TRBJ2-3): KAGVTQTPRYLIKTRGQQVTLSCSPISGHRSVSWYQQTPGQGLQFLFEYFSETQRNKGNFPGRFSGRQFSNSRSEMNVSTLELGDSALYLCASSWSGDRGTDTQYFGPGTRLTVL.

V usage is TRBV6-4 and J usage is TRBJ2-1; a weak D match, TRBD1 (6 bases). The germline CDR1 and CDR2 sequences are MRHNA and SNTAGT. V lost 6 bases, J lost 0 bases, and 12 bases lay in between. The CDR3 covers 15 residues. CDR3 in amino acids: CASRRGGDSYNEQFF. As DNA, the CDR3 is TGTGCCAGCAGGAGAGGGGGAGACTCCTACAATGAGCAGTTCTTC.

The chain combines TRBV10-3 with TRBJ1-1; the match to TRBD1 covers 7 bases. The CDR3 has 12 amino acids. The germline gives CDR1 ENHRY, CDR2 SYGVKD. The trim removed 3 bases at V and 11 bases at J, leaving 6 bases unmatched. The CDR3 loop reads CAISDRGEFAFF. For the CDR3, the DNA is TGTGCCATCAGTGACAGGGGGGAGTTTGCTTTCTTT.

The V and J genes are TRBV10-3 and TRBJ2-2, with D uncertain. The germline V and J ends were trimmed by 10 bases and 9 bases, with 12 bases remaining between them. CDR1 is ENHRY, CDR2 SYGVKD, per germline. This CDR3 contains 11 residues. This CDR3 is CASTGSRELFF. The CDR3 DNA sequence: TGTGCCAGCACCGGTTCCCGGGAGCTGTTTTTT.

The V and J genes are TRBV11-2 and TRBJ1-2; possible D gene TRBD1, 6 bases. The CDR3 totals 15 residues. Per the germline V gene, CDR1 is SGHAT and CDR2 is FQNNGV. Trimming shortened V by 5 bases and J by 5 bases, and 18 bases separated the two germline ends. CDR3 protein: CASSPPGGPSYGYTF. The CDR3, as DNA: TGTGCCAGCAGCCCCCCCGGGGGGCCATCATATGGCTACACCTTC.